This TCR beta chain was retrieved from a study of vaccination and CD4 T cells after COVID-19. Study-level background: Treatment of control cultures consisted of a CEFX pool, an HIV-1 Nef pool, or no peptide. The study, taken as a whole, reports: The median count of SARS-CoV-2-reactive clonotypes rose from around 21 to 38, not significantly.

Treatment described: approximately 9-day PBMC culture with coronavirus spike peptide pools or control peptides (ViraFEST assay). As for this clonotype: Its specificity is unknown.

The Oncomine TCR Beta short-read assay sequenced DNA from cultured CD4+ T cells. TCRdb re-called the PCR reads with MiXCR, one entry per CDR3 protein. The table includes fewer than 20,000 distinct CDR3 sequences, less than 30% detected once. The germline V gene has CDR1 MNHEY and CDR2 SVGEGT. Trimming took 4 bases from V and 2 from J, leaving 16 bases between them. The CDR3 extends over 16 amino acids. The specimen sequenced was cultured CD4+ T cells from blood. The receptor comes from a human donor with COVID-19. The V and J genes are TRBV6-2 or TRBV6-3 and TRBJ2-3; D may be TRBD2 (7 bases). As DNA, the CDR3 is TGTGCCAGCAGTTCCATCCATGCGGGGGCCACAGATACGCAGTATTTT. It is translated as CASSSIHAGATDTQYF.